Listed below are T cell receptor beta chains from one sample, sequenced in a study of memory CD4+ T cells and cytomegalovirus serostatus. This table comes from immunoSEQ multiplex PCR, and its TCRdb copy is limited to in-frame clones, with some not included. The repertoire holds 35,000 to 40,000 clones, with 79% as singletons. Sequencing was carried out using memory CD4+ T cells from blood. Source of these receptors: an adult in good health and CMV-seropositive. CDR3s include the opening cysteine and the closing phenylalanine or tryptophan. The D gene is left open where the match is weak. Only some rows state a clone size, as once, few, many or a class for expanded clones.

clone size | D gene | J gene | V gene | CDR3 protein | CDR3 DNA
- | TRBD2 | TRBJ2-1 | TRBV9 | CASSLGLAFSYNEQFF | TGTGCCAGCAGCTTAGGACTAGCGTTTTCCTACAATGAGCAGTTCTTC
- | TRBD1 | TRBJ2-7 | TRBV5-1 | CASSPTQGAREQYF | TGCGCCAGCAGCCCAACCCAGGGGGCCCGCGAGCAGTACTTC
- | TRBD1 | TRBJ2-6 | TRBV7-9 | CASSLGTGGASGANVLTF | TGTGCCAGCAGCTTAGGGACAGGGGGCGCTTCTGGGGCCAACGTCCTGACTTTC
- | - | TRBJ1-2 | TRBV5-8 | CASSLFDGYTF | TGTGCCAGCAGCTTGTTTGATGGCTACACCTTC
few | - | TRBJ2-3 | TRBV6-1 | CASNLVDTQYF | TGTGCCAGCAACCTTGTAGATACGCAGTATTTT
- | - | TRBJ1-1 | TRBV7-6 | CASSTRPGITEAFF | TGTGCCAGCAGCACCCGGCCGGGGATAACTGAAGCTTTCTTT
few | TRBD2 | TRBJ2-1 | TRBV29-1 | CSVRGRGSYNEQFF | TGCAGCGTTCGAGGGAGGGGCTCCTACAATGAGCAGTTCTTC
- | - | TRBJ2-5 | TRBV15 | CATSRDGLQETQYF | TGTGCCACCAGCAGAGATGGGCTACAAGAGACCCAGTACTTC
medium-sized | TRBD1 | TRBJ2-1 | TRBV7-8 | CASSHRDRANEQFF | TGTGCCAGCAGCCACCGGGACAGGGCGAATGAGCAGTTCTTC
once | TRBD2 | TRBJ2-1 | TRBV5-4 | CASSRGGGSWSSYNEQFF | TGTGCCAGCAGCCGGGGGGGCGGGAGCTGGAGCTCCTACAATGAGCAGTTCTTC
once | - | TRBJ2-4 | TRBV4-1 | CASSQGPTQGGRNIQYF | TGCGCCAGCAGCCAAGGCCCGACCCAGGGGGGCAGGAACATTCAGTACTTC
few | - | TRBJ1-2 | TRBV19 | CASSAGNGLNYGYTF | TGTGCCAGTAGCGCCGGGAACGGACTCAACTATGGCTACACCTTC
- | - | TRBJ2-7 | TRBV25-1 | CASSRRGYEQYF | TGTGCCAGCAGTCGGCGGGGCTACGAGCAGTACTTC
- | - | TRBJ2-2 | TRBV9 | CASSLESAGELFF | TGTGCCAGCAGCCTAGAAAGTGCCGGGGAGCTGTTTTTT
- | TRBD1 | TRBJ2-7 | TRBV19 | CASSIAADRAQEYF | TGTGCCAGTAGTATAGCCGCCGACAGGGCCCAGGAGTACTTC
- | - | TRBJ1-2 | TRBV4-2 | CASSQGDQGHVGYTF | TGTGCCAGCAGCCAAGGGGATCAGGGGCACGTTGGCTACACCTTC
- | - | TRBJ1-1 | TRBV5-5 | CASSILRGTEAFF | TGTGCCAGCAGCATCCTCCGGGGCACTGAAGCTTTCTTT
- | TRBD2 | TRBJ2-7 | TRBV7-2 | CASRWTSGSYEQYF | TGTGCCAGCAGATGGACTAGCGGCTCCTACGAGCAGTACTTC
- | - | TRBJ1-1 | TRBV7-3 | CASSLTGFTEAFF | TGTGCCAGCAGCTTAACTGGGTTCACTGAAGCTTTCTTT
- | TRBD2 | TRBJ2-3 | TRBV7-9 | CASRLAGGLVDTQYF | TGTGCCAGCAGACTAGCGGGGGGGCTCGTAGATACGCAGTATTTT
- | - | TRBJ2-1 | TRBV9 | CASSAQPGRSNEQFF | TGTGCCAGCAGCGCCCAACCCGGGAGATCCAATGAGCAGTTCTTC
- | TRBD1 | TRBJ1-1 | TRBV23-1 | CASKGTDSIMNTEAFF | TGCGCCAGCAAGGGGACAGACTCCATTATGAACACTGAAGCTTTCTTT
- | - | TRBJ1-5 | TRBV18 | CASSPPAGGVNQPQHF | TGTGCCAGCTCACCACCGGCAGGAGGGGTAAATCAGCCCCAGCATTTT
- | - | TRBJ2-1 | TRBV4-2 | CASSSALWDASSYNEQFF | TGTGCCAGCAGTTCCGCCTTATGGGACGCCAGCTCCTACAATGAGCAGTTCTTC
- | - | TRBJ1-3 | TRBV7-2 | CASSLTAGTHYSGNTIYF | TGTGCCAGCAGCTTAACGGCAGGTACCCATTACTCTGGAAACACCATATATTTT
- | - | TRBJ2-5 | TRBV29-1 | CSVEGVGGPGETQYF | TGCAGCGTTGAAGGGGTTGGGGGCCCCGGGGAGACCCAGTACTTC
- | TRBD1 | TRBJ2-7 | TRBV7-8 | CASSSRDRGRDEQYF | TGTGCCAGCAGCTCCCGGGACAGGGGGCGCGACGAGCAGTACTTC
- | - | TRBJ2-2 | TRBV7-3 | CASSLGPAGELFF | TGTGCCAGCAGCTTGGGCCCGGCCGGGGAGCTGTTTTTT
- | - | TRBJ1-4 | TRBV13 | CASSLARTAATNEKLFF | TGTGCCAGCAGCTTAGCCCGGACAGCTGCAACTAATGAAAAACTGTTTTTT
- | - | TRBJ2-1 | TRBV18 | CASSPGLGNEQFF | TGTGCCAGCTCACCAGGACTGGGCAATGAGCAGTTCTTC
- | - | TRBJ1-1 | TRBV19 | CACSRNMNTEAFF | TGTGCCTGTAGTAGGAACATGAACACTGAAGCTTTCTTT
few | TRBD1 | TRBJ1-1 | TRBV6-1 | CASIQGATEAFF | TGTGCCAGCATACAGGGGGCTACTGAAGCTTTCTTT
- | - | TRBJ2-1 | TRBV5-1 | CASSLDRAGNGEQFF | TGCGCCAGCTCCTTGGATAGGGCGGGTAACGGAGAGCAGTTCTTC
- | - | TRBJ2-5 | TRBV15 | CATSDRRQGGETQYF | TGTGCCACCAGTGACCGACGGCAGGGGGGGGAGACCCAGTACTTC
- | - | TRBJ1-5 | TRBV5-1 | CASSLDGNQPQHF | TGCGCCAGCAGCTTGGACGGGAATCAGCCCCAGCATTTT
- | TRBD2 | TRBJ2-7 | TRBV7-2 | CASSLGGRYSYEQYF | TGTGCCAGCAGCTTAGGCGGGAGGTACTCCTACGAGCAGTACTTC
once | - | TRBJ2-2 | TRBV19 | CASRRAKPTGELFF | TGTGCCAGTCGCCGCGCCAAACCCACCGGGGAGCTGTTTTTT
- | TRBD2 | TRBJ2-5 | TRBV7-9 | CASSPTFREGLWTQYF | TGTGCCAGCAGCCCCACTTTTCGGGAGGGCCTATGGACCCAGTACTTC
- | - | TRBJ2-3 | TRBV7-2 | CASSLVSRSTDTQYF | TGTGCCAGCAGCTTAGTTTCCCGTAGCACAGATACGCAGTATTTT
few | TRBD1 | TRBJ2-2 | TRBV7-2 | CASSDRGGDTGELFF | TGTGCCAGCAGCGACAGGGGGGGGGACACCGGGGAGCTGTTTTTT
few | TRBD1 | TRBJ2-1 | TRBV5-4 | CASTPQGGQGYNEQFF | TGTGCCAGCACCCCCCAAGGAGGACAGGGATACAATGAGCAGTTCTTC
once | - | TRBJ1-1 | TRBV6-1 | CASSVHGYSSHIVNTEAFF | TGTGCCAGCAGTGTCCACGGGTACAGCTCCCACATTGTGAACACTGAAGCTTTCTTT
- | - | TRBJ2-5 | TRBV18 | CASSPRVQSVQGQTQYF | TGTGCCAGCTCACCACGGGTACAATCAGTTCAGGGACAGACCCAGTACTTC
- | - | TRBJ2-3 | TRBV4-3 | CASSQDVPDTQYF | TGCGCCAGCAGCCAAGACGTCCCAGATACGCAGTATTTT